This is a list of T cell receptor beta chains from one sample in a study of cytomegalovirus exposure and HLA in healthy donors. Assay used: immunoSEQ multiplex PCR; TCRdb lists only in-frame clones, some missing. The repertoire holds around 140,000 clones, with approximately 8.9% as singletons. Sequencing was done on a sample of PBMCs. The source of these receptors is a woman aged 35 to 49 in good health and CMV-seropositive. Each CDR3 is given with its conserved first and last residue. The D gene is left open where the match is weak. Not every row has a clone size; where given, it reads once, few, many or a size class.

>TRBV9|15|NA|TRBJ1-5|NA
TGTGCCAGCAGCGTAGGACTTTCTAGCAATCAGCCCCAGCATTTT
CASSVGLSSNQPQHF
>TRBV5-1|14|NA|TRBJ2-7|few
TGCGCCAGCAGCCCCGGCAGGGGCTCCTACGAGCAGTACTTC
CASSPGRGSYEQYF
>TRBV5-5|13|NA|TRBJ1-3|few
TGTGCCAGCAGCTTGGGACAGAGAAACACCATATATTTT
CASSLGQRNTIYF
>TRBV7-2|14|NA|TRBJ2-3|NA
TGTGCCAGCAGCATACAGGGTACTACAGATACGCAGTATTTT
CASSIQGTTDTQYF
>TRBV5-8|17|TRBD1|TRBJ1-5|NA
TGTGCCAGCAGCTTATACCAGGGGGCGTTGGGCAATCAGCCCCAGCATTTT
CASSLYQGALGNQPQHF
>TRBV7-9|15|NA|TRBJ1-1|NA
TGTGCCAGCAACCCTTCAGGACGGGAGAACACTGAAGCTTTCTTT
CASNPSGRENTEAFF
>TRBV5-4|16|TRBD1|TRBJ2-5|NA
TGTGCCAGCAGCTCACTCAAGGGGGCTGCAGGGGAGACCCAGTACTTC
CASSSLKGAAGETQYF
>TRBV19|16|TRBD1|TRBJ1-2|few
TGTGCCAGTAGTCGGGACAGGGCCTCTCCTAACTATGGCTACACCTTC
CASSRDRASPNYGYTF
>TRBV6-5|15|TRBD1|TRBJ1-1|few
TGTGCCAGCAGTTACGGGACAGGGTCGTGGGGGGGGGTTTTTTTT
CASSYGTGSWGGVFF
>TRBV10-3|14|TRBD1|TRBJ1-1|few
TGTGCCATCAGTCAAGGACAGGGGCTGTCTGAAGCTTTCTTT
CAISQGQGLSEAFF
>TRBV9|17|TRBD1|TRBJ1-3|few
TGTGCCAGCAGCGTAAGGGGGCCTCAGGAGTCTGGAAACACCATATATTTT
CASSVRGPQESGNTIYF
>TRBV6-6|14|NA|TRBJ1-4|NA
TGTGCCAGCAGTGACCCCGGGAGGAGTGAAAAACTGTTTTTT
CASSDPGRSEKLFF
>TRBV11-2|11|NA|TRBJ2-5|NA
TGTGCCAGCAGCTCACAAGAGACCCAGTACTTC
CASSSQETQYF
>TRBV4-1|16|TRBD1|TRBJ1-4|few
TGCGCCAGCAGCCAAGATGTGGGACAGGCTAATGAAAAACTGTTTTTT
CASSQDVGQANEKLFF
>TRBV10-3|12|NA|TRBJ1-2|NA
TGTGCCATCCGCCAGGACTCCTATGGCTACACCTTC
CAIRQDSYGYTF
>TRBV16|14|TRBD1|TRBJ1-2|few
TGTGCCAGCAGCGAAACCGGGACAGGTTATGGCTACACCTTC
CASSETGTGYGYTF
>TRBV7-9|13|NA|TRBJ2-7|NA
TGTGCCAGCAGAACCGGGGAGTCCTACGAGCAGTACTTC
CASRTGESYEQYF
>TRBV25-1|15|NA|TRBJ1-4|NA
TGTGCCAGCAGTGACCCCGGGACACTTAATGAAAAACTGTTTTTT
CASSDPGTLNEKLFF
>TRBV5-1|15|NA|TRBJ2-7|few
TGCGCCAGCAGCTTGGACGGTGCCCCCTCCTACGAGCAGTACTTC
CASSLDGAPSYEQYF
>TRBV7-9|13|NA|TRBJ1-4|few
TGTGCCAGCAGCCGAACAGGGAAAGAAAAACTGTTTTTT
CASSRTGKEKLFF
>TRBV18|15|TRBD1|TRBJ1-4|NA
TGTGCCAGCTCACCCTCAGGACAGGGCCCTGGAAAACTGTTTTTT
CASSPSGQGPGKLFF
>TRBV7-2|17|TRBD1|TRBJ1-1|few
TGTGCCAGCAGCTTAGACAGGACAGGGATAAAGAACACTGAAGCTTTCTTT
CASSLDRTGIKNTEAFF
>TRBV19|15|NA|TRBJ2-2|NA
TGTGCCAGTAAAGGGAGGACAATGAACACCGGGGAGCTGTTTTTT
CASKGRTMNTGELFF
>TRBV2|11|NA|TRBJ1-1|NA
TGTGCCAGCAGTCCACTTGCTGAAGCTTTCTTT
CASSPLAEAFF
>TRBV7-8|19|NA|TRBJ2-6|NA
TGTGCCAGCAGCCCCTGGACAGAGCAAGTCTACTCTGGGGCCAACGTCCTGACTTTC
CASSPWTEQVYSGANVLTF
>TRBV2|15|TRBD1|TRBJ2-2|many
TGTGCCAGCAGCGGGGGACAGGGGAATTACGGGGAGCTGTTTTTT
CASSGGQGNYGELFF
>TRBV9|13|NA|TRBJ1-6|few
TGTGCCAGCAGCGTAGACACAGGTTCACCCCTCCACTTT
CASSVDTGSPLHF
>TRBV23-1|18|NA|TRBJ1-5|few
TGCGCCAGCAGTCAATCGGGGCAGGGCAAGGATTTATATCAGCCCCAGCATTTT
CASSQSGQGKDLYQPQHF
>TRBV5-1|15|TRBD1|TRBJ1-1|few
TGCGCCAGCAGCAGGGAGGGGGCGGGGGGCACTGAAGCTTTCTTT
CASSREGAGGTEAFF
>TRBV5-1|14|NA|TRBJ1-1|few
TGCGCCAGCAGCTTGGGATCAGTGAACACTGAAGCTTTCTTT
CASSLGSVNTEAFF
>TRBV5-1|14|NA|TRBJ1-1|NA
TGCGCCAGCAGCTACCAGGGAGGGGACACTGAAGCTTTCTTT
CASSYQGGDTEAFF
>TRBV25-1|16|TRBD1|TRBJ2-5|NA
TGTGCCAGCAGTGCGGACAGGGCGAGACTCCAAGAGACCCAGTACTTC
CASSADRARLQETQYF
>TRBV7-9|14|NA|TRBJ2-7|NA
TGTGCCAGCAGTTATTACAGGAGCTCCTACGAGCAGTACTTC
CASSYYRSSYEQYF
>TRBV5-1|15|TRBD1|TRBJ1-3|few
TGCGCCAGCAGCTTGGCGGGGACAGGGGTAAACACCATATATTTT
CASSLAGTGVNTIYF
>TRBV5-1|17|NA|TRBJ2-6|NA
TGCGCCAGCAGCTTGTCTGACAGGTGGACTGGGGCCAACGTCCTGACTTTC
CASSLSDRWTGANVLTF
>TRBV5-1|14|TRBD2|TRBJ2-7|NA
TGCGCCAGCAGCTTGGTGGGCGGGGGGGGTGAGCAGTACTTC
CASSLVGGGGEQYF
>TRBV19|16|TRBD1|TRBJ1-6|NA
TGTGCCAGTAGTCCAACCCGGACAGGTACGAATTCACCCCTCCACTTT
CASSPTRTGTNSPLHF
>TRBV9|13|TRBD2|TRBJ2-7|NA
TGTGCCAGCAGCGTGGCGGGGAGGGGCGAGCAGTACTTC
CASSVAGRGEQYF
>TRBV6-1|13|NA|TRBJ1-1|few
TGTGCCAGCAGTGGGACAGTGAACACTGAAGCTTTCTTT
CASSGTVNTEAFF
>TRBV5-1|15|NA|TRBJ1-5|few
TGCGCCAGCAGCGTTGGAACTGGGGCAGGGCAGCCCCAGCATTTT
CASSVGTGAGQPQHF
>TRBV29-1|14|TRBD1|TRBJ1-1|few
TGCAGCGTTGGAGGACAGGGAAGCGGGACTGAAGCTTTCTTT
CSVGGQGSGTEAFF
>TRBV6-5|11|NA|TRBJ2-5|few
TGTGCCAGCAGTTACGGGGCGACCCAGTACTTC
CASSYGATQYF
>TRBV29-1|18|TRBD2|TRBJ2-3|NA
TGCAGCACGATCGGTCAGGGACTAGCCCTACTCGGCACAGATACGCAGTATTTT
CSTIGQGLALLGTDTQYF
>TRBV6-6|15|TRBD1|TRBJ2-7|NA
TGTGCCAGCAGTTCTCCGGGACAGGGAATGAAAGGGCAGTACTTC
CASSSPGQGMKGQYF
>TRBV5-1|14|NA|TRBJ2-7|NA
TGCGCCAGCAGCTTGGGAGGCGGATCCTACGAGCAGTACTTC
CASSLGGGSYEQYF
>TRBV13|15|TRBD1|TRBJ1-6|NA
TGTGCCAGCAGCCGCGGACAGGGCTATAATTCACCCCTCCACTTT
CASSRGQGYNSPLHF
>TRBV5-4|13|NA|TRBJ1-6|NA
TGTGCCAGCAGCTTTCCAGGATCAGGACCCCTCCACTTT
CASSFPGSGPLHF
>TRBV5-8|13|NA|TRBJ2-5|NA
TGTGCCAGCAGCTTGGTAGTTCGGGAGACCCAGTACTTC
CASSLVVRETQYF
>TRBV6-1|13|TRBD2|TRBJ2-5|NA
TGTGCCACAGGACTAGCCGGGTCGGAGACCCAGTACTTC
CATGLAGSETQYF
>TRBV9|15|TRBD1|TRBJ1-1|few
TGTGCCAGCAGCGTAGAGGCAGGGGGCTGGACTGAAGCTTTCTTT
CASSVEAGGWTEAFF
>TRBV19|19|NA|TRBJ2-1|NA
TGTGCCAGTAGCCAGCAGGGGCAGGGAATATTGGGCTCCTACAATGAGCAGTTCTTC
CASSQQGQGILGSYNEQFF
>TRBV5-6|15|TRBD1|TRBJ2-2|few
TGTGCCAGCAGCGGGGACAGGCGCAACACCGGGGAGCTGTTTTTT
CASSGDRRNTGELFF
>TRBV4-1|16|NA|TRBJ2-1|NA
TGCGCCAGCAGCCATCTGGTTACGAGCTCCTACAATGAGCAGTTCTTC
CASSHLVTSSYNEQFF
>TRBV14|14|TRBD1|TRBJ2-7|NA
TGTGCCAGCAAACCGGGACAGCCCGGCTACGAGCAGTACTTC
CASKPGQPGYEQYF
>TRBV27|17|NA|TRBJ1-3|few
TGTGCCAGCAGTTTCTCCCCGCCCGGAGGGTATGGAAACACCATATATTTT
CASSFSPPGGYGNTIYF